Following are 14 T cell receptor beta chains from one sample sequenced in a study of shared clonotypes between healthy human individuals. The table came from immunoSEQ multiplex PCR; TCRdb's copy has only in-frame clones and leaves some out. The sample holds a few hundred thousand clones; around three quarters are singletons and the top ten take 12%. Specimen: PBMCs. These receptor sequences come from a woman in her thirties or forties in good health. Some clones in this sample may be carry-over from other donors' samples.

V and J are TRBV10-1 and TRBJ1-5, with D unclear. Trimming took off 3 bases at V and 3 bases at J, with 9 bases between the two ends. Germline CDR1 and CDR2: WNHNN and SYGVQD (reference sequence). The CDR3 runs to 14 residues. The CDR3 region is CASSDRLANQPQHF. DNA for the CDR3: TGCGCCAGCAGTGACCGACTGGCCAATCAGCCCCAGCATTTT.

Comment on this clone: The junction and the germline gene differ at one end; a read error may be behind it. The sample carries other DNA sequences with the same CDR3. The chain joins TRBV7-7 to TRBJ2-2; D perhaps matches TRBD2 (6 bases). This CDR3 comprises 12 residues. Germline V CDR1 and CDR2: SSHAT, FNYEAQ (reference sequence). The CDR3 here is CASSSGAGELFF. The CDR3 region has the DNA TGTGCTAGCAGCTCGGGGGCCGGGGAGCTGTTTTTT. Complete variable domain (other parts from reference TRBV7-7 and TRBJ2-2): GAGVSQSPRYKVTKRGQDVTLRCDPISSHATLYWYQQALGQGPEFLTYFNYEAQPDKSGLPSDRFSAERPEGSISTLTIQRTEQRDSAMYRCASSSGAGELFFGEGSRLTVL.

This chain connects TRBV5-4 to TRBJ1-1; D is unclear. This CDR3 contains 15 residues. With 4 bases removed from V and 5 bases from J, the gap between germline ends came to 18 bases. Germline V gene data show CDR1 as SGHNT and CDR2 as YYREEE (reference sequence). For the CDR3, the DNA is TGTGCCAGCAGCACTGGCGGTGGGAGAAGGACTGAAGCTTTCTTT. It translates to CASSTGGGRRTEAFF.

CDR3 protein: CASKTSGRSGEQFF. CDR3 DNA sequence: TGTGCCTCAAAGACTAGCGGGAGATCTGGTGAGCAGTTCTTC. The genes are TRBV30 and TRBJ2-1; 12 bases are a match to TRBD2. V was pared by 7 bases and J by 9 bases, with 10 bases of the junction left unmatched. The CDR3 is made up of 14 amino acids. CDR1 is GTSNPN, CDR2 SVGIG, per germline (reference sequence).

Concerning this clone: A much larger clone is a single base away; this may be a read error. This sample also contains other DNA sequences that code for the same CDR3. The V and J genes are TRBV9 and TRBJ1-5; tentatively, D is TRBD1 (6 bases). The CDR3 sequence is 15 residues long. The germline V gene has CDR1 SGDLS and CDR2 YYNGEE. This chain's CDR3 is CASSKGGAPNQPQHF. The CDR3 region has the DNA TGTGCCAGCAGCAAAGGGGGGGCTCCCAATCAGCCCCAGCACTTT.

Points on this clone: Within the sample, other DNA sequences also encode this same CDR3. This rearrangement joins TRBV19 to TRBJ2-7; 8 bases map to TRBD2. V lost 5 bases and J lost 2; bases outside the gene matches: 5. Germline assignment: CDR1 LNHDA and CDR2 SQIVND (reference sequence). The CDR3 length is 14 residues. CDR3 loop: CASSPREGPYEQYF. The DNA of the CDR3 is TGTGCCAGTAGTCCCCGGGAGGGGCCCTACGAGCAGTACTTC. The full variable domain, in which reference TRBV19 and TRBJ2-7 provide the parts outside the CDR3, is DGGITQSPKYLFRKEGQNVTLSCEQNLNHDAMYWYRQDPGQGLRLIYYSQIVNDFQKGDIAEGYSVSREKKESFPLTVTSAQKNPTAFYLCASSPREGPYEQYFGPGTRLTVT.

This chain links TRBV4-1 with TRBJ2-7; no firm D call. The germline V and J ends were trimmed by 4 bases and 7 bases, with 23 bases remaining between them. CDR1 and CDR2 (germline): MGHRA, YSYEKL. The CDR3 is 16 residues long. CDR3 residues: CASSLLPLPGGKEQYF. The CDR3 DNA reads TGCGCCAGCAGCCTCTTACCTCTCCCCGGTGGGAAGGAGCAGTACTTC.

Only a few counts were recorded for this clone. The chain carries TRBV11-1 and TRBJ2-3, with TRBD1 identical over 7 bases. The CDR3 runs 12 residues. The V segment lost 5 bases and the J segment 5 bases; nucleotides outside the gene matches: 1. Germline lookup yields CDR1 SGHAT and CDR2 FQDESV (reference sequence). The CDR3 sequence is CASSRDRDTQYF. CDR3 nucleotides: TGTGCCAGCAGCAGGGACAGAGATACGCAGTATTTT. The full variable domain, completed using reference TRBV11-1 and TRBJ2-3, is EAEVAQSPRYKITEKSQAVAFWCDPISGHATLYWYRQILGQGPELLVQFQDESVVDDSQLPKDRFSAERLKGVDSTLKIQPAELGDSAMYLCASSRDRDTQYFGPGTRLTVL.

The V and J genes are TRBV28 and TRBJ2-5, with 10 bases aligning to TRBD1. The J call may be wrong; the DNA end is better matched by TRBJ2-7. The CDR3 loop spans 15 amino acids. Germline V gives CDR1 MDHEN, CDR2 SYDVKM. The CDR3 loop is CASSSGGTGEDEQYF. The CDR3 DNA reads TGTGCCAGCAGTTCGGGCGGGACAGGGGAGGACGAGCAGTACTTC.

CDR3 sequence (DNA): TGTGCCAGCAGTCCAAGGGTAGAAACTGAAGCTTTCTTT. It codes for CASSPRVETEAFF. This sequence joins TRBV28 and TRBJ1-1; D call uncertain. Germline CDR1 reads MDHEN; CDR2 reads SYDVKM. V lost 5 bases and J 5 bases, leaving 12 bases between the germline ends. The CDR3 covers 13 residues.

The J gene is TRBJ2-7, the V gene TRBV9; 8 bases agree with TRBD2. The length of the CDR3 is 15 residues. V was pared by 4 bases and J by 3 bases, with 9 bases of the junction left unmatched. Germline loops: CDR1 SGDLS, CDR2 YYNGEE. The CDR3 nucleotides read TGTGCCAGCAGCCTCGGACTAGCAGATATCTACGAGCAGTACTTC. This sequence encodes CASSLGLADIYEQYF. The complete variable domain, with remaining parts taken from reference TRBV9 and TRBJ2-7, reads DSGVTQTPKHLITATGQRVTLRCSPRSGDLSVYWYQQSLDQGLQFLIQYYNGEERAKGNILERFSAQQFPDLHSELNLSSLELGDSALYFCASSLGLADIYEQYFGPGTRLTVT.

This rearrangement joins TRBV5-1 to TRBJ2-7; D is ambiguous. The CDR3 is 14 amino acids. The V and J ends lost 5 bases and 2 bases respectively, with 14 bases between them. The germline CDR1 and CDR2 sequences are SGHRS and YFSETQ. The DNA of the CDR3 is TGCGCCAGCAGTGAGAATATGGGTACCTACGAGCAGTACTTC. Protein product: CASSENMGTYEQYF.

This sequence joins TRBV10-3 and TRBJ2-1, with D perhaps TRBD1 (5 bases). Germline loops: CDR1 ENHRY, CDR2 SYGVKD. The CDR3 runs to 18 residues. Trimming removed 5 bases at V and 1 base at J, with 21 bases between. The CDR3 nucleotides read TGTGCCATCAGTTCTGGGGCAGGGAAAGCGAGTTCCTACAATGAGCAGTTCTTC. This sequence encodes CAISSGAGKASSYNEQFF.

CDR3 loop: CSVATERGPSDTQYF. The CDR3 DNA is TGCAGCGTTGCAACGGAGCGGGGCCCTAGCGATACGCAGTATTTT. This rearrangement joins TRBV29-1 to TRBJ2-3, with TRBD2 matching over 7 bases. This CDR3 is 15 amino acids long. CDR1 and CDR2 (germline): SQVTM, ANQGSEA. After removal of 4 bases from V and 6 bases from J, the junction contained 13 bases not matched to a gene.